Detailed here is one T cell receptor (beta chain). These data are taken from a study of blood T cell repertoires in COVID-19. As for the study in general: PBMCs, B-cell-depleted T cells, or T cells provided the cDNA or gDNA that made up the material.

Using immunoSEQ multiplex PCR, the repertoire was profiled, and TCRdb retains in-frame clones only, with some absent. The sample consists of roughly 290,000 clones, roughly 86% of them appearing once. With 4 bases clipped from V and 1 base from J, the junction kept 8 bases outside the gene matches. Germline lookup yields CDR1 SGHTS and CDR2 YDEGEE. This CDR3 is 16 amino acids long. This receptor was identified in a woman in her forties or fifties who had recovered from COVID-19. The sequencing input was peripheral blood. The J gene is TRBJ2-5, the V gene TRBV5-8; 9 bases are a match to TRBD2. Here the CDR3 reads CASSPWASGTQETQYF. CDR3 sequence (DNA): TGTGCCAGCAGCCCCTGGGCTAGCGGGACCCAAGAGACCCAGTACTTC. Complete variable domain (other parts from reference TRBV5-8 and TRBJ2-5): EAGVTQSPTHLIKTRGQQATLRCSPISGHTSVYWYQQALGLGLQFLLWYDEGEERNRGNFPPRFSGRQFPNYSSELNVNALELEDSALYLCASSPWASGTQETQYFGPGTRLLVL.